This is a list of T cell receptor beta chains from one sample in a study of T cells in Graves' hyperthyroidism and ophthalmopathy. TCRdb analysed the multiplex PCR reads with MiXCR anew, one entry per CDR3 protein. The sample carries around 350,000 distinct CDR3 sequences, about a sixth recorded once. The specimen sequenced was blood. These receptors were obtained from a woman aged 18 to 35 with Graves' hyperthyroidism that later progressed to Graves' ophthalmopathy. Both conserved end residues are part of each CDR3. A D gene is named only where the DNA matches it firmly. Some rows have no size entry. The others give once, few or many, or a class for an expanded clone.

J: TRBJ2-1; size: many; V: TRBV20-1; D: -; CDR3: CSAAPGSSYNEQFF; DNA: TGCAGTGCTGCCCCGGGTAGCTCCTACAATGAGCAGTTCTTC
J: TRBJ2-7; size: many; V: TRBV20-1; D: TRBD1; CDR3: CSARSTGARYEQYF; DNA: TGCAGTGCTAGGTCGACAGGGGCCCGCTACGAGCAGTACTTC
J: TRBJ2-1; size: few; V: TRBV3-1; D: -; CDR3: CASSQDWPSSYNEQFF; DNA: TGTGCCAGCAGCCAAGATTGGCCAAGCTCCTACAATGAGCAGTTCTTC
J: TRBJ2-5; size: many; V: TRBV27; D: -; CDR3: CASSLGHFETQYF; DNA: TGTGCCAGCAGTTTAGGACACTTCGAGACCCAGTACTTC
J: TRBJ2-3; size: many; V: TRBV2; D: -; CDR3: CASTRLGDGASTDTQYF; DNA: TGTGCCAGCACGCGACTCGGGGACGGAGCTAGCACAGATACGCAGTATTTT
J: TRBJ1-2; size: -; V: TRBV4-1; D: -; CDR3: CASSHRMGNYGYTF; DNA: TGCGCCAGCAGCCACCGAATGGGGAACTATGGCTACACCTTC
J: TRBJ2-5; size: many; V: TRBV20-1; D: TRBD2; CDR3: CSARRLAVLLGETQYF; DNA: TGCAGTGCTAGGCGGCTAGCGGTTCTCCTGGGGGAGACCCAGTACTTC
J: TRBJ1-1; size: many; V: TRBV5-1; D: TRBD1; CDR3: CASSWWGTGNTEAFF; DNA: TGCGCCAGCAGTTGGTGGGGGACAGGGAACACTGAAGCTTTCTTT
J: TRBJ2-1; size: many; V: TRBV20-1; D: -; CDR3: CSARDARRDEQFF; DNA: TGCAGTGCTAGAGATGCGCGGAGGGATGAGCAGTTCTTC
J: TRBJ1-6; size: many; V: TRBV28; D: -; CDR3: CASNGDYNSPLHF; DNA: TGTGCCAGCAACGGTGACTATAATTCACCCCTCCACTTT
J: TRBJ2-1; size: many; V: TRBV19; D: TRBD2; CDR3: CASSKWASGSDEQFF; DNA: TGTGCCAGTAGTAAATGGGCTAGCGGGAGTGATGAGCAGTTCTTC
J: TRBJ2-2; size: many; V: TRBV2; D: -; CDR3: CASLQYTGELFF; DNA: TGTGCCAGCCTACAGTACACCGGGGAGCTGTTTTTT
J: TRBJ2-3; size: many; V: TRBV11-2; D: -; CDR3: CASSLDPENRYPDTQYF; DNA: TGTGCCAGCAGCTTAGATCCGGAGAATCGTTATCCAGATACGCAGTATTTT
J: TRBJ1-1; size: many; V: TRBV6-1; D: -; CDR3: CASSSGLVNTEAFF; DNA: TGTGCCAGCAGTTCCGGACTTGTGAACACTGAAGCTTTCTTT
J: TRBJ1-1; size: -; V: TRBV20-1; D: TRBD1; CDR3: CSAGDRLGEAFF; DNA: TGCAGTGCTGGGGACAGGCTCGGTGAAGCTTTCTTT
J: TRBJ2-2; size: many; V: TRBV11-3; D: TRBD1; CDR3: CASSPRTGANTGELFF; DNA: TGTGCCAGCAGCCCAAGGACAGGGGCAAACACCGGGGAGCTGTTTTTT
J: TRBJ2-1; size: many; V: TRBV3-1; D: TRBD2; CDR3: CASTSTSGAYNEQFF; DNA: TGTGCCAGCACCTCTACTAGCGGGGCCTACAATGAGCAGTTCTTC